The clone carrying this T cell receptor (beta chain) was detected only a few times. The antigen remains unidentified. The data stem from a study of early T cells in non-severe SARS-CoV-2 infection. Turning to the study itself: Bulk RNA taken from unsorted whole blood was sequenced, leaving chains unpaired. Study-level points and caveats: VDJdb matches were skewed toward anti-spike CD8 T cell responses.

This CDR3 is 15 amino acids long. Trimming pared 2 bases from V and 10 bases from J, leaving 18 bases between. Germline CDR1 is MDHEN and CDR2 is SYDVKM. Each cDNA molecule carried a unique molecular identifier. MiXCR was run by TCRdb on the 5' RACE reads, yielding one entry per CDR3 protein. The sample consists of about 99,000 distinct CDR3 sequences, around 17% of them appearing once. The sequencing sample was made of whole blood. The J gene is TRBJ2-1, the V gene TRBV28, with D unresolved. The sequence derives from an adult who was a healthcare worker with PCR-confirmed SARS-CoV-2 infection or an uninfected control (not recorded which). In nucleotides, the CDR3 is TGTGCCAGCAGTTTAGGCGGCGGAACCTTAGAGGAGCAGTTCTTC. Its protein is CASSLGGGTLEEQFF.